The clone carrying this T cell receptor (beta chain) was recorded many times. Its target is not known. V was clipped by 5 bases and J by 3 bases; unmatched bases: 6. Germline V gene data show CDR1 as MGHRA and CDR2 as YSYEKL. The CDR3 sequence is 14 residues long. These data come from a study of molecular identifiers for immune sequencing clone quantification. TCRdb ran MiXCR on the PCR reads and lists one entry per CDR3 protein. The sample holds approximately 550,000 distinct CDR3 sequences, over 20% seen once. Findings of the study overall: More than 97% of effector molecules, versus under 1% of naive-cell molecules, belonged to clones above 20 RNA copies. Among about a million naive cells, spiked Jurkat TCR RNA from a single cell was reportedly detectable.

Sequencing was performed on naive CD8+ T cells from blood, with Jurkat cell RNA spiked in. Subset reported: FACS-sorted CD8+CD4-CCR7+CD45RA+ naive T cells. The genes are TRBV4-1 and TRBJ1-2; 7 bases fit TRBD1. The receptor's source is a human donor in good health. Some libraries in this study had Jurkat cell RNA spiked in. CDR3 region: CASSKGGDYYGYTF. The CDR3 nucleotides read TGCGCCAGCAGCAAAGGGGGCGACTACTATGGCTACACCTTC.